The next 8 T cell receptor beta chains were all read from a single sample in a study of T cell responses to AZD1222 COVID-19 vaccine. The protocol was immunoSEQ multiplex PCR, while the TCRdb copy is restricted to in-frame clones and leaves out a portion. The data contain approximately 150,000 clones, about nine tenths of them singletons. Sequencing was performed on peripheral blood, taken on day 0 of AZD1222 vaccination. These receptors came from an adult in good health.

The chain carries TRBV4-1 and TRBJ2-3; TRBD1 might be the D (6 bases). The V gene lost 4 bases and the J gene lost 6 bases, with 17 bases spanning the gap. Germline lookup yields CDR1 MGHRA and CDR2 YSYEKL. The CDR3 has 15 residues. CDR3 in DNA: TGCGCCAGCAGCCCAACAGGGTTGACGTCGGATACGCAGTATTTT. Translating it yields CASSPTGLTSDTQYF.

The chain carries TRBV6-5 and TRBJ2-2; D tentatively fits TRBD1 or TRBD2 (6 bases each). Germline loops: CDR1 MNHEY, CDR2 SVGAGI. The V end was cut by 0 bases, the J end by 5 bases, with 13 bases between. There are 16 residues in the CDR3. CDR3 nucleotide sequence: TGTGCCAGCAGTTACTCGGGGGGCAGGGGAACCGGGGAGCTGTTTTTT. This codes for CASSYSGGRGTGELFF.

The V and J genes are TRBV28 and TRBJ1-2; maybe TRBD1 (5 bases). Trimming shortened V by 6 bases and J by 4 bases, and 12 bases separated the two germline ends. Per the germline V gene, CDR1 is MDHEN and CDR2 is SYDVKM. CDR3 length: 13 amino acids. In DNA, the CDR3 is TGTGCCAGCAGGCCCAGGGAAACCTATGGCTACACCTTC. Encoded protein: CASRPRETYGYTF.

This sequence joins TRBV11-2 and TRBJ2-7; D call uncertain. CDR3 length: 14 residues. Looked up from germline, CDR1 is SGHAT and CDR2 is FQNNGV. V was clipped by 1 base and J by 3 bases, with 10 bases between them. The CDR3 nucleotides read TGTGCCAGCAGCTTAGTACAAGGAAGCTACGAGCAGTACTTC. This sequence encodes CASSLVQGSYEQYF.

This chain joins TRBV5-5 and TRBJ1-3; D may be TRBD1 (5 bases). The CDR3 has 15 amino acids. Germline V gene data show CDR1 as SGHKS and CDR2 as YYEKEE (reference sequence). The ends were cut back, 0 bases at V and 4 bases at J, with 11 bases in the middle. This chain's CDR3 is CASSLGLRTGNTIYF. CDR3 DNA sequence: TGTGCCAGCAGCTTGGGGTTACGGACAGGAAACACCATATATTTT.

The rearrangement links TRBV18 to TRBJ1-3; 9 nucleotides agree with TRBD1. Per germline, CDR1 KGHSH and CDR2 LQKENI. V gave up 4 bases and J gave up 2 bases; unmatched junction bases: 3. The CDR3 is 15 amino acids. CDR3: CASSQDRGPGNTIYF. The CDR3 coding sequence is TGTGCCAGCTCACAGGACAGGGGACCTGGAAACACCATATATTTT.

CDR3: CASSISWTDYGYTF. For the CDR3, the DNA is TGTGCCAGTAGTATAAGTTGGACTGACTATGGCTACACCTTC. The chain links TRBV19 to TRBJ1-2; D ambiguous. The V and J ends lost 2 bases and 3 bases respectively, with 10 bases between them. This CDR3 comprises 14 residues. Germline values: CDR1 LNHDA, CDR2 SQIVND (reference sequence). Based on the CDR3 plus reference TRBV19 and TRBJ1-2, the full variable domain is DGGITQSPKYLFRKEGQNVTLSCEQNLNHDAMYWYRQDPGQGLRLIYYSQIVNDFQKGDIAEGYSVSREKKESFPLTVTSAQKNPTAFYLCASSISWTDYGYTFGSGTRLTVV.

The rearrangement joins TRBV2 to TRBJ1-1; D is undetermined. The CDR3 has 10 amino acids. Germline CDR1 SNHLY, CDR2 FYNNEI. Trimming left V 3 bases short and J 4 bases short, with 0 bases between. The CDR3 spells CASSDTEAFF. The CDR3 DNA is TGTGCCAGCAGTGACACTGAAGCTTTCTTT. Full variable domain (remainder filled in from reference TRBV2 and TRBJ1-1): EPEVTQTPSHQVTQMGQEVILRCVPISNHLYFYWYRQILGQKVEFLVSFYNNEISEKSEIFDDQFSVERPDGSNFTLKIRSTKLEDSAMYFCASSDTEAFFGQGTRLTVV.